This TCR beta chain was captured in a study of blood T cell repertoires in COVID-19. Looking at the study overall: Sites in the United States, Italy and Spain provided acute and convalescent COVID-19 samples.

This clone was seen just once. Original data processing: Estimates of nucleated cell counts were drawn from the amplification of reference gene primers. Sequenced by immunoSEQ multiplex PCR; TCRdb stores in-frame clones only, minus some. Clone size and V and J calls were adopted from that table, with D and trimming inferred from the DNA. The sample lists some 120,000 clones, approximately 86% occurring once. Germline CDR1 reads MNHNS; CDR2 reads SASEGT. V lost 6 bases to trimming and J lost 2 bases; unmatched junction nucleotides: 7. CDR3 length: 16 residues. The gene calls are TRBV6-1 and TRBJ1-5, with 10 nucleotides matching TRBD1. The sequence was obtained from a woman between 45 and 65 years old who had recovered from COVID-19. Material: peripheral blood. DNA of the CDR3: TGTGCCAGCAGGGAAACCGGGACAGGGGGCAATCAGCCCCAGCATTTT. Its translation: CASRETGTGGNQPQHF.